These 19 T cell receptor beta chains were sequenced from one sample in a study of blood T cells in healthy people across ages. Primers used in a second PCR of about 6 to 11 cycles were a sample-barcoded 5' primer and a J-beta primer mix. Using its own MiXCR run on the 5' RACE reads, TCRdb lists one record per CDR3 protein. The sample consists of roughly 900,000 distinct CDR3 sequences, about 28% of them appearing once. The sample taken for sequencing was blood. The receptor set was obtained from a woman over 75 in good health.

The chain carries TRBV6-7 and TRBJ1-6; D not resolved. TRBV6-7 is treated as an ORF (open reading frame) with a function not yet certain. V was shortened by 0 bases and J by 2 bases, with 8 bases between the two germline ends. The CDR3 spans 16 residues. CDR3 region: CASSYSRVPYNSPLHF. The CDR3 region has the DNA TGTGCCAGCAGTTACTCGAGGGTGCCCTATAATTCACCCCTCCACTTT.

This chain uses TRBV12-3 or TRBV12-4 with TRBJ2-3; TRBD2 aligns across 10 bases. Germline trimming cut 6 bases from V and 3 bases from J; bases unmatched to any gene: 15. The CDR3 length is 18 residues. CDR3 sequence reads: CASSSSGGAVVWTDTQYF. Here the CDR3 DNA reads TGTGCCAGCAGCTCCAGCGGGGGGGCCGTGGTGTGGACAGATACGCAGTATTTT.

To note about this clonotype: A read error may explain this, as a much larger clone is one base away. The chain joins TRBV20-1 to TRBJ1-5, with a possible D match to TRBD1 (6 bases). The CDR3 sequence is 13 residues long. Trimming removed 6 bases at V and 3 bases at J, with 12 bases between. CDR1 is DFQATT, CDR2 SNEGSKA, per germline (reference sequence). The CDR3 DNA is TGCAGTGCGACACAGGGAAACAATCAGCCCCAGCATTTT. This encodes CSATQGNNQPQHF.

The J gene is TRBJ1-1, the V gene TRBV20-1; no definite D call. Germline V gene sequence: CDR1 DFQATT, CDR2 SNEGSKA (reference sequence). V lost 0 bases and J lost 1, with 12 bases in between. This CDR3 has 15 residues. The CDR3 DNA reads TGCAGTGCTAGAGATTGGGCAGGTCAGAACACTGAAGCTTTCTTT. It codes for CSARDWAGQNTEAFF.

Notes on this clonotype: At one end the junction does not follow the germline gene, possibly because of a read error. Here the CDR3 reads CDSSPQGTASQPQHF. In DNA, the CDR3 is TGTGACAGCAGTCCACAGGGGACTGCGAGTCAGCCCCAGCATTTT. V gene TRBV2 combines with J gene TRBJ1-5, with 7 bases fitting TRBD1. This CDR3 comprises 15 residues. The germline CDR1 and CDR2 sequences are SNHLY and FYNNEI.

This chain links TRBV6-1 with TRBJ2-3; 8 bases agree with TRBD1. With V trimmed by 3 bases and J by 4 bases, 9 bases remained unmatched. The germline CDR1 and CDR2 sequences are MNHNS and SASEGT. The CDR3 is made up of 16 amino acids. DNA of the CDR3: TGTGCCAGCAGTGAGGGTAGGACAGGGAGAGCAGATACGCAGTATTTT. Translation gives CASSEGRTGRADTQYF.

A note on this clonotype: A much larger clonotype is one base distant, so this may be a read error. The gene calls are TRBV20-1 and TRBJ2-3; the D gene is possibly TRBD2 (6 bases). This CDR3 has 14 residues. V lost 3 bases and J 4 bases, leaving 14 bases between the germline ends. Germline V gene data show CDR1 as DFQATT and CDR2 as SNEGSKA (reference sequence). The chain's CDR3 is CSARGIAAADTQYF. The DNA for the CDR3 is TGCAGTGCTAGGGGAATAGCGGCCGCAGATACGCAGTATTTT.

The rearrangement uses TRBV20-1 and TRBJ2-1; D ambiguous. Germline lookup yields CDR1 DFQATT and CDR2 SNEGSKA (reference sequence). The CDR3 extends over 13 amino acids. The chain's CDR3 is CTIHRFSYNEQFF. In DNA, the CDR3 is TGCACAATACACCGCTTCTCCTACAATGAGCAGTTCTTC.

This clonotype has only one observation. It may be a read error: a sequence one base away is much more abundant. The rearrangement uses TRBV7-2 and TRBJ2-1; 10 nucleotides align to TRBD2. The DNA end is a closer match to TRBJ2-7, so the J assignment may be wrong. CDR1 and CDR2 from the germline V gene are SGHTA and FQGNSA. This CDR3 spans 15 amino acids. The CDR3 region has the DNA TGTGCCAGCAGCCCGTGGGTAGCGGGGGGCAATGAGCAGTACTTC. It is translated as CASSPWVAGGNEQYF.

This clonotype was detected many times. J is TRBJ2-5 and V is TRBV7-9; possible D gene TRBD1, 6 bases. The V end was cut by 1 base, the J end by 1 base, with 13 bases between. The CDR3 has 16 amino acids. Germline CDR1 SEHNR, CDR2 FQNEAQ (reference sequence). The CDR3 loop is CASSLGAGEIQETQYF. CDR3 nucleotide sequence: TGTGCCAGCAGCTTAGGGGCAGGGGAGATCCAAGAGACCCAGTACTTC.

The sample holds many counts of this clonotype. The chain uses TRBV7-9 and TRBJ2-6, with TRBD1 identical over 8 bases. Germline-derived CDR1 and CDR2 are SEHNR and FQNEAQ (reference sequence). V was pared by 5 bases and J by 0 bases, with 6 bases of the junction left unmatched. The CDR3 runs 17 residues. The CDR3 loop reads CASSPGQVFSGANVLTF. For the CDR3, the DNA is TGTGCCAGCAGCCCGGGACAGGTCTTCTCTGGGGCCAACGTCCTGACTTTC.

This clonotype was seen many times. The chain carries TRBV7-9 and TRBJ1-2; perhaps TRBD1 as D (5 bases). V lost 5 bases and J 3 bases, leaving 16 bases between the germline ends. The CDR3 runs 15 residues. The germline gives CDR1 SEHNR, CDR2 FQNEAQ (reference sequence). The CDR3 coding sequence is TGTGCCAGCAGCAGAATCGGGGGGGTCGACTATGGCTACACCTTC. Its translation is CASSRIGGVDYGYTF.

Many counts were recorded for this clonotype. The chain joins TRBV7-2 to TRBJ2-6, with D uncertain. Deletions cut 7 bases from V and 1 base from J, with 8 bases between. CDR1 is SGHTA, CDR2 FQGNSA, per germline. The CDR3 totals 14 residues. In DNA, the CDR3 is TGTGCCAGCAAGACTGGTTCTGGGGCCAACGTCCTGACTTTC. It encodes CASKTGSGANVLTF.

The chain uses TRBV7-2 and TRBJ2-1, with unresolved D. Trimming stripped 1 base from V and 12 bases from J, with 10 bases between. In germline, CDR1 is SGHTA, CDR2 FQGNSA. The CDR3 is made up of 12 amino acids. CDR3 region: CASSLVVRGQFF. The CDR3 nucleotides read TGTGCCAGCAGCTTAGTGGTCCGAGGGCAGTTCTTC.

This clonotype has just a few counts. A much more abundant neighbour one base away suggests this may be a read error. The gene calls are TRBV5-1 and TRBJ2-3, with 7 bases lining up with TRBD1. J lost 2 bases, V lost 4 bases, and 4 bases had no gene match. The CDR3 is 14 residues long. Per the germline V gene, CDR1 is SGHRS and CDR2 is YFSETQ. The CDR3 DNA follows: TGCGCCAGCAGCGGTGGGACAGACACAGATACGCAGTATTTT. Protein: CASSGGTDTDTQYF.

This clonotype was recorded many times. This chain's CDR3 is CASSQDGLAGPNEQFF. The CDR3 coding sequence is TGTGCCAGCAGCCAAGATGGGCTAGCGGGGCCCAATGAGCAGTTCTTC. The chain links TRBV3-1 to TRBJ2-1; 9 nucleotides match TRBD2. Trimming took 0 bases from V and 6 from J; bases not matched to a gene: 6. Germline CDR1 and CDR2: LGHDT and YNNKEL (reference sequence). The CDR3 sequence is 16 residues long.

In the case of this clonotype: The germline gene is not matched at one end of the junction; a read error may be the cause. The chain recombines TRBV12-3 or TRBV12-4 with TRBJ2-3; the D is unclear. The CDR3 contains 15 residues. This chain's CDR3 is CASSYIGSGSDTQYF. CDR3 nucleotide sequence: TGTGCCAGCAGTTATATTGGGTCGGGTAGTGATACACAGTATTTT.

The gene calls are TRBV13 and TRBJ1-2; the D gene is possibly TRBD1 (5 bases). From germline, CDR1 is PRHDT and CDR2 FYEKMQ (reference sequence). This CDR3 region has 20 residues. The V end lost 8 bases, the J end lost 0 bases, and 31 bases lay between the germline ends. The CDR3 DNA is TGTGCCAGCCGCCTTATTGGTCCGAGGAGGGGTAGGTTTCCTAACTATGGCTACACCTTC. Translated, it gives CASRLIGPRRGRFPNYGYTF. Looking up the rest from reference TRBV13 and TRBJ1-2 gives the full variable domain: AAGVIQSPRHLIKEKRETATLKCYPIPRHDTVYWYQQGPGQDPQFLISFYEKMQSDKGSIPDRFSAQQFSDYHSELNMSSLELGDSALYFCASRLIGPRRGRFPNYGYTFGSGTRLTVV.

V and J are TRBV7-2 and TRBJ1-2; no reliable D call. The CDR3 sequence is 12 residues long. Germline V CDR1 and CDR2: SGHTA, FQGNSA. The V end lost 5 bases, the J end lost 8 bases, and 12 bases lay between the germline ends. CDR3 DNA: TGTGCCAGCAGCCCCCTTCGGGAGGGCTACACCTTC. It translates to CASSPLREGYTF.